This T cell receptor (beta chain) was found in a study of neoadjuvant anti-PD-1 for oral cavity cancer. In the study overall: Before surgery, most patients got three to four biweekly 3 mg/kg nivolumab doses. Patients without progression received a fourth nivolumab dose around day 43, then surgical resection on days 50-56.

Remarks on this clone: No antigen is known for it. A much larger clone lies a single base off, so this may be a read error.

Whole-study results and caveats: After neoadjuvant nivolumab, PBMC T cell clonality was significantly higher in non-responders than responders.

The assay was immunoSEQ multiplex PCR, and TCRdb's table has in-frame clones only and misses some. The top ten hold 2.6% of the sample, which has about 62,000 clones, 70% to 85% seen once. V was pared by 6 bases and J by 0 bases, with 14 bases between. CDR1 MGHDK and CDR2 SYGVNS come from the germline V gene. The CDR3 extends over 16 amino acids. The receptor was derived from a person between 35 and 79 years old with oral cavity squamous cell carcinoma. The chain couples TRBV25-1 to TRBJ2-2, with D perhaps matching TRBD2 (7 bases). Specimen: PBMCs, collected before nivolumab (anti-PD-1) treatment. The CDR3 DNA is TGTGCCAGCAGGCTTGGGGGGGGCGCGAACACCGGGGAGCTGTTTTTT. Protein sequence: CASRLGGGANTGELFF. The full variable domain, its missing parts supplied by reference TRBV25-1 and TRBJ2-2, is EADIYQTPRYLVIGTGKKITLECSQTMGHDKMYWYQQDPGMELHLIHYSYGVNSTEKGDLSSESTVSRIRTEHFPLTLESARPSHTSQYLCASRLGGGANTGELFFGEGSRLTVL.